These 11 T cell receptor beta chains originate from one sample sequenced in a study of T-cell reconstitution after alpha-beta-depleted transplantation in children. It was with unique molecular identifiers that the TCRbeta library was prepared. TCRdb re-derived calls from the PCR reads in MiXCR, one entry per CDR3 protein. The table shows about 540,000 distinct CDR3 sequences, with around 16% occurring only once. The sequencing here drew on PBMCs from the stem cell graft donor, taken from the stem cell graft. The receptors were sampled from a human donor who donated a stem cell graft to a child with acute lymphoblastic leukemia.

As for this clonotype: The junction departs from the called germline gene at one end, perhaps through a read error. The chain employs TRBV12-3 or TRBV12-4 and TRBJ2-1; 8 nucleotides match TRBD2. The CDR3 is 16 residues long. The CDR3 DNA is TGTGCCAGCACTTTAGGCAACGGACTAGCTAGAAATGAGCAGTTCTTC. Translated: CASTLGNGLARNEQFF.

The CDR3, as DNA: TGTGCCACCTCAAGGTGGGGCTATGAGCAGTTCTTC. This sequence encodes CATSRWGYEQFF. The chain joins TRBV24-1 to TRBJ2-1; weak D call: TRBD1 (5 bases). The germline CDR1 and CDR2 sequences are KGHDR and SFDVKD. This CDR3 region has 12 residues. V lost 9 bases and J lost 8, with 13 bases in between.

The rearrangement links TRBV20-1 to TRBJ2-1; D is possibly TRBD2 (6 bases). V lost 5 bases and J lost 6, with 17 bases in between. This CDR3 has 14 residues. CDR1 is DFQATT, CDR2 SNEGSKA, per germline (reference sequence). CDR3 DNA sequence: TGCAGTGCTCCCGCGGAGGGGAGGCTCAATGAGCAGTTCTTC. Translated, it gives CSAPAEGRLNEQFF.

This clonotype was seen a few times. The gene calls are TRBV10-3 and TRBJ2-2; 11 nucleotides match TRBD2. CDR1 ENHRY and CDR2 SYGVKD come from the germline V gene. Unmatched junction bases numbered 8, after V lost 6 bases and J lost 5 bases. The CDR3 has 16 amino acids. The CDR3 reads CAISLTSGSWTGELFF. The CDR3 region has the DNA TGTGCCATCAGCCTCACTAGCGGGAGCTGGACCGGGGAGCTGTTTTTT.

The chain uses TRBV7-3 and TRBJ2-1, with D possibly matching TRBD2 (6 bases). This CDR3 contains 16 residues. V lost 4 bases to trimming and J lost 4 bases, with 17 bases between them. Per the germline V gene, CDR1 is SGHTA and CDR2 is FQGTGA. The CDR3 DNA sequence: TGTGCCAGCAGCTCCCGAACTGGGACTGGTTACAATGAGCAGTTCTTC. It translates to CASSSRTGTGYNEQFF.

In its sample, this clonotype was seen many times. The genes are TRBV20-1 and TRBJ1-5, with D unclear. The germline V gene encodes CDR1 DFQATT and CDR2 SNEGSKA (reference sequence). Between the trimmed V and J ends, which lost 6 bases and 0 bases, there was a span of 12 bases. This CDR3 region has 14 residues. CDR3 in DNA: TGCAGTGCAAGTGGGCAGATTAGCAATCAGCCCCAGCATTTT. As protein: CSASGQISNQPQHF.

The CDR3 region has the DNA TGTGCCAGCAGCGACAGGGTCGGCTATGGCTACACCTTC. Protein: CASSDRVGYGYTF. V gene TRBV9 combines with J gene TRBJ1-2, with a weak D call TRBD1 (6 bases). V gave up 3 bases and J gave up 4 bases, with 10 bases separating them. The germline gives CDR1 SGDLS, CDR2 YYNGEE. There are 13 residues in the CDR3. The full variable domain, completed using reference TRBV9 and TRBJ1-2, is DSGVTQTPKHLITATGQRVTLRCSPRSGDLSVYWYQQSLDQGLQFLIQYYNGEERAKGNILERFSAQQFPDLHSELNLSSLELGDSALYFCASSDRVGYGYTFGSGTRLTVV.

CDR3 bases: TGTGCCAGCAGCTTAGCGCATTTAACGGACCAAAACAATCAGCCCCAGCATTTT. Protein sequence: CASSLAHLTDQNNQPQHF. V gene TRBV7-2 combines with J gene TRBJ1-5; D not certain. Trimming took off 0 bases at V and 3 bases at J, with 18 bases between the two ends. CDR1 and CDR2 from the germline V gene are SGHTA and FQGNSA. This CDR3 contains 18 residues.

The chain carries TRBV14 and TRBJ1-3, with D possibly TRBD1 on 6 matching bases. Germline lookup yields CDR1 SGHDN and CDR2 FVKESK. This CDR3 comprises 14 residues. The V gene lost 2 bases and the J gene lost 2 bases, with 7 bases spanning the gap. DNA of the CDR3: TGTGCCAGCAGCCAATCAGGGGCTGGAAACACCATATATTTT. It is translated as CASSQSGAGNTIYF.

This clonotype was picked up a small number of times. The CDR3 region is CASHGGIMNTEAFF. CDR3 bases: TGTGCCAGCCACGGGGGAATAATGAACACTGAAGCTTTCTTT. The chain recombines TRBV6-1 with TRBJ1-1, with D perhaps TRBD1 (5 bases). Germline loops: CDR1 MNHNS, CDR2 SASEGT. V lost 8 bases and J 0 bases, leaving 13 bases between the germline ends. The CDR3 totals 14 residues.

This clonotype has more than one count but fewer than ten. V is TRBV10-3 and J is TRBJ2-1; TRBD2 agrees at 14 bases. This CDR3 is built from 16 residues. CDR1 is ENHRY and CDR2 is SYGVKD in the germline V gene. The trim removed 2 bases at V and 8 bases at J, leaving 5 bases unmatched. CDR3 protein: CAISEGLAGGMYEQFF. The CDR3 nucleotides read TGTGCCATCAGTGAGGGACTAGCGGGAGGAATGTATGAGCAGTTCTTC.